This T cell receptor (beta chain) is from a study of somatic mutations in cytotoxic T cells in rheumatoid arthritis. Study-wide background: Peripheral blood samples of around 30 ml EDTA were taken from patients directly after diagnosis and before treatment. Selected T-cell populations stained with V beta antibodies were isolated by flow sorting to nearly 100% purity; these included V beta1+ cells subjected to TCRB sequencing.

Measured with immunoSEQ multiplex PCR; TCRdb has only the in-frame clones, and not every one. The data contain approximately 30,000 clones, around 83% of them singletons. In germline, CDR1 is SGDLS, CDR2 YYNGEE. J gave up 6 bases and V 3 bases, and 6 bases lay outside the gene matches. The CDR3 contains 13 residues. Details on this clone: The antigen is undetermined.

General study results and limits: The slight TRBV07 underrepresentation in rheumatoid arthritis patients received no adjustment for multiple comparisons. Among patients with rheumatoid arthritis, but not healthy controls, CD8+ clonality increased with age.

The clonotype was recovered from an adult with rheumatoid arthritis. Input material: CD8+ T cells sorted from blood. J is TRBJ2-7 and V is TRBV9; the match to TRBD1 covers 7 bases. The CDR3 is CASSATGAREQYF. Written as DNA, the CDR3 is TGTGCCAGCAGCGCAACAGGGGCCCGCGAGCAGTACTTC.